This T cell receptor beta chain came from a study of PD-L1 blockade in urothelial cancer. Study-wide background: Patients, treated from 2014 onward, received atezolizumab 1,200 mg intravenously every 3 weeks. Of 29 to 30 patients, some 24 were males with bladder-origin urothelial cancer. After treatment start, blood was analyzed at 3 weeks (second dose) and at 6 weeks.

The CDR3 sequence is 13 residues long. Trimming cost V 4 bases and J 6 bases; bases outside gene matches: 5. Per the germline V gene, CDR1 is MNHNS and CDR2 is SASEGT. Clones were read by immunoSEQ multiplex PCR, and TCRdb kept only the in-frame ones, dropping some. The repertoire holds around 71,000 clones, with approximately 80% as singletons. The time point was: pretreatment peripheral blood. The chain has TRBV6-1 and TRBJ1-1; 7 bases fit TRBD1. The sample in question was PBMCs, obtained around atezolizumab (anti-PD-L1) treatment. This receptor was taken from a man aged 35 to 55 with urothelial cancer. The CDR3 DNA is TGTGCCAGCAGTGCCACAGGGGAGGCTGAAGCTTTCTTT. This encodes CASSATGEAEAFF.